The T cell receptor beta chain described here comes from a study of T cells in Graves' hyperthyroidism and ophthalmopathy. Study-level points and caveats: Most clonotypes expanded in the thyroid (above 0.001) were also present in blood.

The CDR3 extends over 13 amino acids. The ends were cut back, 8 bases at V and 6 bases at J, with 16 bases in the middle. Germline V CDR1 and CDR2: MNHNY, SVGAGI (reference sequence). Using RNA transcripts as the source, TCR beta CDR3 regions were amplified. Initially, a first-round RT-PCR of the TCR CDR3 employed the HTBI primer set. TCRdb re-called the multiplex PCR reads with MiXCR, one entry per CDR3 protein. The sample includes fewer than 650,000 distinct CDR3 sequences, roughly 15% of them seen just once. The table lists this clonotype with many counts. Its antigen is currently unknown. Diagnostic assessment was based on clinical symptoms, serum thyroxine and TRAb, thyroid ultrasound and orbital computed tomography. Cells are PBMCs isolated from roughly 9.3 ml of fresh blood.

The chain couples TRBV6-6 to TRBJ1-1; tentatively, D is TRBD1 (6 bases). This sequence was found in a woman aged 40-49 years with Graves' ophthalmopathy. Specimen: blood. The CDR3 here is CASRGGARAEAFF. In nucleotides, the CDR3 is TGTGCCAGCCGGGGGGGGGCGAGGGCTGAAGCTTTCTTT.